The 9 T cell receptor beta chains presented below share a single source sample, sequenced in a study of shared clonotypes between healthy human individuals. The repertoire was sequenced with immunoSEQ multiplex PCR; TCRdb's copy has only in-frame clones and lacks some. This table holds about 330,000 clones, roughly 91% found once. Sequencing was done on a sample of memory CD8+ T cells sorted from blood. Noted subset: CD45RO+ cells pooled with CCR7-negative TemRA cells. The source is a man aged 18 to 30 in good health.

The V gene is TRBV2, the J gene TRBJ1-4, with a possible D match to TRBD1 (5 bases). The CDR3 extends over 11 amino acids. V gave up 4 bases and J gave up 14 bases, with 11 bases separating them. The germline gives CDR1 SNHLY, CDR2 FYNNEI. The CDR3 region is CASSASGPLFF. The CDR3 DNA reads TGTGCCAGCAGTGCCTCAGGGCCGCTGTTTTTT.

The chain joins TRBV10-2 to TRBJ1-6, with D hard to call. In germline, CDR1 is WSHSY, CDR2 SAAADI. Trimming pared 1 base from V and 3 bases from J, leaving 13 bases between. CDR3 length equals 17 residues. CDR3 sequence: CASSELRITLYNSPLHF. DNA of the CDR3: TGCGCCAGCAGTGAGTTGAGAATCACCCTCTATAATTCACCCCTCCACTTT.

This clone was recorded many times. This chain joins TRBV14 and TRBJ2-3; maybe TRBD2 (6 bases). CDR3 length equals 16 residues. Germline CDR1 reads SGHDN; CDR2 reads FVKESK. V lost 0 bases and J 5 bases, leaving 15 bases between the germline ends. The CDR3 region has the DNA TGTGCCAGCAGCCAAGATCTCAACCGGGGGAGAGATACGCAGTATTTT. Its protein is CASSQDLNRGRDTQYF.

This sequence joins TRBV4-1 and TRBJ2-7, with D maybe TRBD2 (6 bases). The CDR3 totals 12 residues. Germline assignment: CDR1 MGHRA and CDR2 YSYEKL. The ends were cut back, 4 bases at V and 6 bases at J, with 10 bases in the middle. CDR3 amino acids: CASSLDGGEQYF. CDR3 coding DNA: TGCGCCAGCAGCCTGGACGGGGGCGAGCAGTACTTC.

In the case of this clone: Germline is not matched at one junction end, which may reflect a read error. This chain joins TRBV6-1 and TRBJ1-5, with D possibly being TRBD1 (5 bases). The CDR3 runs 18 residues. Germline V lookup: CDR1 MNHNS, CDR2 SASEGT. This chain's CDR3 is CATSGSRGTGVGNQPQHF. The CDR3 DNA follows: TGTGCCACCAGTGGGTCTCGGGGTACAGGAGTTGGCAATCAGCCCCAGCATTTT.

This clone was recorded at least ten times. J is TRBJ1-1 and V is TRBV4-3; D is undetermined. Germline V CDR1 and CDR2: LGHNA, YSLEER. This CDR3 region has 16 residues. The ends were cut back, 4 bases at V and 0 bases at J, with 15 bases in the middle. The CDR3 nucleotides read TGCGCCAGCAGCCCGACACAAGGGAGCCTGAACACTGAAGCTTTCTTT. Translated: CASSPTQGSLNTEAFF.

The chain links TRBV18 to TRBJ2-7; 8 bases are a match to TRBD1. The junction had 11 bases not matched to a gene; V was cut back by 3 bases and J by 4 bases. This CDR3 region has 16 residues. Germline CDR1 reads KGHSH; CDR2 reads LQKENI. The CDR3 nucleotides are TGTGCCAGCTCACCCAGGGACAGGTCCCCGTCATACGAGCAGTACTTC. This encodes CASSPRDRSPSYEQYF.

The chain uses TRBV5-6 and TRBJ2-3; TRBD2 matches 10 bases. There are 15 residues in the CDR3. The J segment lost 7 bases and the V segment lost 0 bases, leaving 5 bases of the junction unmatched. Germline values: CDR1 SGHDT, CDR2 YYEEEE. This chain's CDR3 is CASSLAPSGGNTQYF. CDR3 nucleotides: TGTGCCAGCAGCTTGGCCCCTAGCGGGGGAAATACGCAGTATTTT.

CDR3 DNA: TGTGCCAGCAGCCCCCATTACGGGATGAACACCGGGGAGCTGTTTTTT. It yields the protein CASSPHYGMNTGELFF. The V call is TRBV9, the J call TRBJ2-2; maybe TRBD2 (5 bases). This CDR3 region has 16 residues. V lost 4 bases, J lost 1 base, and 14 bases lay in between. The germline V gene encodes CDR1 SGDLS and CDR2 YYNGEE.